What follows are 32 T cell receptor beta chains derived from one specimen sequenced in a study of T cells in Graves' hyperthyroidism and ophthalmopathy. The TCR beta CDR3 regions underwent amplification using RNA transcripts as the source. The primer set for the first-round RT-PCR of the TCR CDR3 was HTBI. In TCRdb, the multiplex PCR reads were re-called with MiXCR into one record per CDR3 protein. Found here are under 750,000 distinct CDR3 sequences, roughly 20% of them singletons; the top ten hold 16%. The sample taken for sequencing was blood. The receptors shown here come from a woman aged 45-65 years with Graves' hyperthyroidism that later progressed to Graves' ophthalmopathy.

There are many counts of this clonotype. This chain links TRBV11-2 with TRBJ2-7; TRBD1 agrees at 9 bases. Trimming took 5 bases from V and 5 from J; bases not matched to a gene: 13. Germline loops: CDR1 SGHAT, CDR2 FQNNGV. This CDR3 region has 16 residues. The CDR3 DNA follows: TGTGCCAGCAGCCACTTCCCCGGGACAGGGACTGACGAGCAGTACTTC. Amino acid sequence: CASSHFPGTGTDEQYF.

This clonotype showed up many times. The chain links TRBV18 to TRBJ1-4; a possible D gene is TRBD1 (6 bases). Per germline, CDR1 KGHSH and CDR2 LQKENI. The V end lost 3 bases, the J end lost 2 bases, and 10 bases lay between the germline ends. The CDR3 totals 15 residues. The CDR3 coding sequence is TGTGCCAGCTCACCCAGGGGCGGCACTAATGAAAAACTGTTTTTT. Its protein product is CASSPRGGTNEKLFF.

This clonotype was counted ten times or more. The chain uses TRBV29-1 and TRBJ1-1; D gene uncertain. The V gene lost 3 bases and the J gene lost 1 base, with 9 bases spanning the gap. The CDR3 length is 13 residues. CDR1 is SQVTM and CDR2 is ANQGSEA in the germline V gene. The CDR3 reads CSVEVWENTEAFF. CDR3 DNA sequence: TGCAGCGTTGAGGTATGGGAGAACACTGAAGCTTTCTTT.

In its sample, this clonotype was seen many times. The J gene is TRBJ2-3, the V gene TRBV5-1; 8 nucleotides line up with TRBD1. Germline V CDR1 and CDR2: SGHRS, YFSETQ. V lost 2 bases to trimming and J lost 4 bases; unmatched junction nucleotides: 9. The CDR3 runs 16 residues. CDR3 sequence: CASSFGQGGTSDTQYF. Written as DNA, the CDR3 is TGCGCCAGCAGCTTTGGACAGGGAGGCACATCAGATACGCAGTATTTT.

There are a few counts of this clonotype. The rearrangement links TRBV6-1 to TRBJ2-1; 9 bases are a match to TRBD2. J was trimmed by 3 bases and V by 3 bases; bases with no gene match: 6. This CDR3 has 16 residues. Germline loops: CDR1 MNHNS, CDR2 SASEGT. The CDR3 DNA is TGTGCCAGCAGTGAGTCTCTAGCGGGGAACTACAATGAGCAGTTCTTC. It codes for CASSESLAGNYNEQFF.

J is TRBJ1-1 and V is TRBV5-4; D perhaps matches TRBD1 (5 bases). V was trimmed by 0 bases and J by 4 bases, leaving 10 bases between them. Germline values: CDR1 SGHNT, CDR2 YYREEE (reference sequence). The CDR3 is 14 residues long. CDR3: CASSLEWGFTEAFF. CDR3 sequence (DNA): TGTGCCAGCAGCTTGGAATGGGGCTTCACTGAAGCTTTCTTT.

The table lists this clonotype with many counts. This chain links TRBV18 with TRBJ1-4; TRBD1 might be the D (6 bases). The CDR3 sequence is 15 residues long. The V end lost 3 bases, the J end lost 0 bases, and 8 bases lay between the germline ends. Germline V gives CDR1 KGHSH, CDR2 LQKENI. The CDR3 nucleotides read TGTGCCAGCTCACCGGGGACAACAACTAATGAAAAACTGTTTTTT. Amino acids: CASSPGTTTNEKLFF.

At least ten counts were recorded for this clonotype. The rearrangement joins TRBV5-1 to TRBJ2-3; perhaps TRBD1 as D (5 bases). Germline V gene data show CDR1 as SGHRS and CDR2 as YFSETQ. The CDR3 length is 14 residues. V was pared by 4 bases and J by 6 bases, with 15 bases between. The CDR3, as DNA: TGCGCCAGCAGCATTGGACAACCAACCGATACGCAGTATTTT. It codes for CASSIGQPTDTQYF.

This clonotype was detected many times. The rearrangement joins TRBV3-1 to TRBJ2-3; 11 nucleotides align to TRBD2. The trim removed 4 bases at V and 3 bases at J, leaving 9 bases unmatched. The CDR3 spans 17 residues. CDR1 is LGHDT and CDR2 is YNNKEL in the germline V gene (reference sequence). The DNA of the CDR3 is TGTGCCAGCAGCCTCCCCGTCACTAGCGGGGGTACAGATACGCAGTATTTT. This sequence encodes CASSLPVTSGGTDTQYF.

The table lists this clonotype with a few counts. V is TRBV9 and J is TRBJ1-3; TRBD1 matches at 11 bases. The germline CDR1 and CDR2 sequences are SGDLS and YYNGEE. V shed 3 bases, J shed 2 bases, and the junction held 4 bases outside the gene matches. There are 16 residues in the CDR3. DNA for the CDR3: TGTGCCAGCAGCGCGGGACAGGGGGAACCTGGAAACACCATATATTTT. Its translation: CASSAGQGEPGNTIYF.

DNA of the CDR3: TGCGCCAGCAGCTTAAAATGGGCGGGGGAACACTCAACGAACACCGGGGAGCTGTTTTTT. Translating gives CASSLKWAGEHSTNTGELFF. The chain recombines TRBV5-1 with TRBJ2-2; 7 bases line up with TRBD2. This CDR3 spans 20 amino acids. Germline V CDR1 and CDR2: SGHRS, YFSETQ. J was trimmed by 0 bases and V by 2 bases; bases with no gene match: 16.

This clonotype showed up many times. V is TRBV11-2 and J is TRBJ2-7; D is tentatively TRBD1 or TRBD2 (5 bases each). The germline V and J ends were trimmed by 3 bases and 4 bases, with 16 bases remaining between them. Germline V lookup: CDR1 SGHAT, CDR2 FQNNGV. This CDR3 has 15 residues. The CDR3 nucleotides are TGTGCCAGCAGCTTGGATCCGGCGAGGGGATACGAGCAGTACTTC. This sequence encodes CASSLDPARGYEQYF.

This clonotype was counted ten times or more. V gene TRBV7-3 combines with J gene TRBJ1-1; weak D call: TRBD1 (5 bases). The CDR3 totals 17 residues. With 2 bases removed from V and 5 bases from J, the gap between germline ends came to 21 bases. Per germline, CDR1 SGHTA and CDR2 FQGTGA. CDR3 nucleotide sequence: TGTGCCAGCAGCTTATTCGGGTTTGAAAGGGGAACTACTGAAGCTTTCTTT. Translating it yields CASSLFGFERGTTEAFF. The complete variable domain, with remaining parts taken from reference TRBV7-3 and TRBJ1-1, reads GAGVSQTPSNKVTEKGKYVELRCDPISGHTALYWYRQSLGQGPEFLIYFQGTGAADDSGLPNDRFFAVRPEGSVSTLKIQRTERGDSAVYLCASSLFGFERGTTEAFFGQGTRLTVV.

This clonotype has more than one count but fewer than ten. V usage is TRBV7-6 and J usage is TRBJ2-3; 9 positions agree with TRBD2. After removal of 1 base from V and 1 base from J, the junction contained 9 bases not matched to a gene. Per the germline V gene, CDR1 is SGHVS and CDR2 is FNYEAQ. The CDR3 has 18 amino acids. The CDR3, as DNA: TGTGCCAGCAGCTTAGGTGGCGGGGGGGCCTTGGGCACAGATACGCAGTATTTT. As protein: CASSLGGGGALGTDTQYF.

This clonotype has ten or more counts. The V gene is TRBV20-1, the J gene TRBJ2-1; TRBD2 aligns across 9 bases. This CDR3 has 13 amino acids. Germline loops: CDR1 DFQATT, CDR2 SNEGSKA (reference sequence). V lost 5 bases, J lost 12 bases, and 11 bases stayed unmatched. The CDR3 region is CSARLAGTFGQFF. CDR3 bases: TGCAGTGCTCGGCTAGCGGGGACTTTCGGGCAGTTCTTC.

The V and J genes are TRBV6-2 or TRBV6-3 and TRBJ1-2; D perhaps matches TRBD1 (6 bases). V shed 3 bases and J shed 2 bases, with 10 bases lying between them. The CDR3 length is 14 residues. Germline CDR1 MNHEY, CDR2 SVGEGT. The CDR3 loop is CASSYTGTNYGYTF. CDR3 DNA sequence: TGTGCCAGCAGTTATACCGGGACAAACTATGGCTACACCTTC.

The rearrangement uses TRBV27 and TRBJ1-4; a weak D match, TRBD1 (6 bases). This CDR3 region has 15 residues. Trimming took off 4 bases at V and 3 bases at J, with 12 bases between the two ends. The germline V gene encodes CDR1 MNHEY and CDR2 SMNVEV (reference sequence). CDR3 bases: TGTGCCAGCAGTTCATACAGGGATGCTAATGAAAAACTGTTTTTT. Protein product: CASSSYRDANEKLFF.

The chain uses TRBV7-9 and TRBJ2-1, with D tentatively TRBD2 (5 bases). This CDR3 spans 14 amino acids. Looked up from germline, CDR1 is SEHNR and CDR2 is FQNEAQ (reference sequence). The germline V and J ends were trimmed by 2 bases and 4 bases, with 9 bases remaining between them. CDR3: CASSLKTGYNEQFF. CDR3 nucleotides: TGTGCCAGCAGCTTAAAAACGGGATACAATGAGCAGTTCTTC.

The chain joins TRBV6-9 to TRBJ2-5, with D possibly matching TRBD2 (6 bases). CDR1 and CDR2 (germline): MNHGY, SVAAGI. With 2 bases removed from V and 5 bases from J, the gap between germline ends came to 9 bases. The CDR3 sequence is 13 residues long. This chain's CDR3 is CASSYNGGETQYF. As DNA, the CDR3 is TGTGCCAGCAGTTATAACGGGGGTGAGACCCAGTACTTC.

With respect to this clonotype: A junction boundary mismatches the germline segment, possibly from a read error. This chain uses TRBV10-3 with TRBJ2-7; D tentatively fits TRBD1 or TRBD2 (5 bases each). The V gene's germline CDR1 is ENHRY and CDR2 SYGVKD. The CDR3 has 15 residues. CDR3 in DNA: TGTACCATCAGTGGGCTGGGGGAGAGTTCCTACGAGCAGTACTTC. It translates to CTISGLGESSYEQYF.

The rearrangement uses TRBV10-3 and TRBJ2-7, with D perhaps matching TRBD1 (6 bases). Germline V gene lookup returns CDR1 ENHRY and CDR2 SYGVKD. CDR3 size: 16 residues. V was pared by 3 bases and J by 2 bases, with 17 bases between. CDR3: CAISDPGRGSPYEQYF. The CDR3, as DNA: TGTGCCATCAGTGACCCAGGCAGGGGCTCCCCCTACGAGCAGTACTTC.

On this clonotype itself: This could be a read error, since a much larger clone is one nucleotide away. CDR3 DNA sequence: TGTGCCAATACCGGCTCCGGGGGTGTATATGGCTACACCTTC. Translating gives CANTGSGGVYGYTF. The chain combines TRBV19 with TRBJ1-2; maybe TRBD1 (5 bases). Germline values: CDR1 LNHDA, CDR2 SQIVND (reference sequence). V lost 10 bases and J 5 bases, leaving 20 bases between the germline ends. CDR3 length: 14 residues.

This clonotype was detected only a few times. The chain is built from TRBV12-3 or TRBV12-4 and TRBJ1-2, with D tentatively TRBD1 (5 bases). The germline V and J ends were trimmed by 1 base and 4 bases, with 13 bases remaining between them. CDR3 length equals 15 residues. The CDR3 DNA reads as TGTGCCAGCAGTTTAGGAGGGGAAACCAGCTATGGCTACACCTTC. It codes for CASSLGGETSYGYTF.

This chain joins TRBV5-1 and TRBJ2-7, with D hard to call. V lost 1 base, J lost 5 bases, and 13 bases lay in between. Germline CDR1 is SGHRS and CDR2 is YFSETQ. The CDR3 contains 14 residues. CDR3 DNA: TGCGCCAGCAGCTTGTCACGTCTTGCCCACGAGCAGTACTTC. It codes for CASSLSRLAHEQYF.

CDR3 protein: CASSQAGGDQPQHF. CDR3 bases: TGTGCCAGCAGCCAAGCGGGGGGGGATCAGCCCCAGCATTTT. The V and J genes are TRBV14 and TRBJ1-5; possible D gene TRBD1, 5 bases. In germline, CDR1 is SGHDN, CDR2 FVKESK. V lost 1 base to trimming and J lost 5 bases, with 9 bases between them. This CDR3 has 14 residues.

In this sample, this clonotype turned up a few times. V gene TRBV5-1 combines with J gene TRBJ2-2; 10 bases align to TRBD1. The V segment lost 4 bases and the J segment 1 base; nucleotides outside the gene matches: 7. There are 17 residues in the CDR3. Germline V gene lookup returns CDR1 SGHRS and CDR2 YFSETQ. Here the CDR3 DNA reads TGCGCCAGCAGCCCCCCTGGACAGGGGGGGAACACCGGGGAGCTGTTTTTT. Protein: CASSPPGQGGNTGELFF.

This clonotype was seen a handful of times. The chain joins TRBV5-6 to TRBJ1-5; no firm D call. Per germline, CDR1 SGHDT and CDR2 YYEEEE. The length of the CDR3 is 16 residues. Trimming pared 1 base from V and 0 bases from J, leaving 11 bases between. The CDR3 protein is CASSLSAIHSNQPQHF. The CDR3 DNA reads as TGTGCCAGCAGCTTGTCGGCAATTCATAGCAATCAGCCCCAGCATTTT.

The DNA for the CDR3 is TGTGCCAGCAGTGAAAGTTATTTAGGCAGGGGCTCCAATCAGCCCCAGCATTTT. It yields the protein CASSESYLGRGSNQPQHF. The chain carries TRBV2 and TRBJ1-5; D perhaps matches TRBD1 (6 bases). This CDR3 is 18 amino acids long. Germline CDR1 reads SNHLY; CDR2 reads FYNNEI. V lost 2 bases and J 3 bases, leaving 20 bases between the germline ends.

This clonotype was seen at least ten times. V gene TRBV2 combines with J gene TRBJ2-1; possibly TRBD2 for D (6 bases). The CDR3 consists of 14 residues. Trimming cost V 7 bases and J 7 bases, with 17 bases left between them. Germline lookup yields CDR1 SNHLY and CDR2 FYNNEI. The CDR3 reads CASKGAGLANEQFF. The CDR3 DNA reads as TGTGCCAGCAAGGGCGCGGGCCTAGCGAATGAGCAGTTCTTC.

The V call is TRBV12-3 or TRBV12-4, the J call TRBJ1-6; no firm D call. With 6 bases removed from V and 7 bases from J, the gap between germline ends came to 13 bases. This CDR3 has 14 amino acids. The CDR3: CASSSGSKNSPLHF. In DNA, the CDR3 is TGTGCCAGCAGCTCCGGGTCAAAGAATTCACCCCTCCACTTT.

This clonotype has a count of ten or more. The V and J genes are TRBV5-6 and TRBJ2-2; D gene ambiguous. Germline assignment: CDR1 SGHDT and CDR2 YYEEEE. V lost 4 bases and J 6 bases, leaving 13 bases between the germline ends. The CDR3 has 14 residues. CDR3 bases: TGTGCCAGCAGCCCGAGCCCCTCATCCGGGGAGCTGTTTTTT. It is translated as CASSPSPSSGELFF.

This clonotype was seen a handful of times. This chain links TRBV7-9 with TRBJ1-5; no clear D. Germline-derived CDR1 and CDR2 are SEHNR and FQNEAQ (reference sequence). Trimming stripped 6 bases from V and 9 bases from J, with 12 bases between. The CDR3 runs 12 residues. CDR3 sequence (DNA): TGTGCCAGCAGTTTCCTAGCGGGGCCCCAGCATTTT. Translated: CASSFLAGPQHF.